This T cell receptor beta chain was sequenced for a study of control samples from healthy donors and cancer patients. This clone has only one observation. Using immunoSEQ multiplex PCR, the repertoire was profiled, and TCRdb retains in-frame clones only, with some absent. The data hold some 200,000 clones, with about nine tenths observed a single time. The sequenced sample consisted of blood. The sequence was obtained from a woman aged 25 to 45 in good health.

This CDR3 is CAISDGYYNEQFF. CDR3 bases: TGTGCCATCAGTGACGGGTATTACAATGAGCAGTTCTTC. The J gene is TRBJ2-1, the V gene TRBV10-3, with no clear D. V lost 3 bases and J lost 4, with 7 bases in between. Germline CDR1 and CDR2: ENHRY and SYGVKD. CDR3 length: 13 amino acids.